This entry concerns a single T cell receptor (beta chain). The antigen it binds to is not known. Base qualities are not provided; no much larger clone lies one nucleotide away. This sample was taken from a study of blood T cell repertoires in COVID-19 (dated by TCRdb to 2018 to 2021). For the study in its entirety: The collaborator samples originated in the United States, Italy and Spain and spanned the acute and convalescent phases of COVID-19. The prospective study material was composed of cDNA or gDNA derived from T cells, B-cell-depleted T cells, or PBMCs. Deeply sampled blood TCRbeta repertoires from subjects exposed to, actively infected with, or recovered from COVID-19 were included in the dataset. The repertoires were released in a freely available public database intended as a resource for research on the immune response to SARS-CoV-2. The samples were drawn from the first 160 participants of the ongoing ImmuneRACE study and from 950 to 1,500 subjects provided by 6 global collaborators. Nearly every sample came with metadata listing a de-identified subject ID, COVID-19 status, age in years and sex. HLA class I and class II types, where available, came from metadata supplied by the sample provider rather than from assay-based typing. What the study reported, not specific to this receptor: Clinical and demographic metadata were provided uncurated, with the amount varying by source and participant.

The CDR3 sequence holds 15 residues, the cysteine and phenylalanine included. Here the CDR3 DNA is all that survives: 45 bases in frame from base 1. V is cut back by 6 bases and J by 8 bases, with 11 bases in the junction unmatched. From a lookup of the germline V gene, CDR1 and CDR2 are MDHEN and SYDVKM. TCRbeta CDR3 regions were amplified from genomic DNA by means of the immunoSEQ Assay, a bias-controlled multiplex PCR. The source study handled its data this way. The number of nucleated cells in each sample was estimated from the amplification of reference gene primers within the assay. To quantify the absolute abundance of each unique TCRbeta CDR3 rearrangement, sequence reads were collapsed and filtered. For each sample, productive Simpson clonality was calculated as the square root of Simpson's diversity index over productive rearrangements. TCRdb retrieved this table from immuneACCESS and kept in-frame rearrangements only. Not all clones are present; in checked studies, unresolved V genes account for under half, and no reason is known for the remainder. V, J and clone size were drawn from that table, and D and trimming were deduced from the DNA. Present in this sample are 430,000 or so clones, 70% to 90% of which were seen just once. The ten largest clones capture approximately 1.5% of the sample.

In the prospective study, participants were roughly 18 to 100 years old, resided in fewer than 25 geographic areas of the United States, and were enrolled through a virtual design. In the prospective study, cohorts were assigned on the basis of participant-reported clinical history obtained from a screening survey and a study questionnaire. Exposed participants had been in contact with someone with a PCR-confirmed or clinician-diagnosed COVID-19 case within 2 weeks of study entry. Each participant in the prospective study had whole blood, serum and a nasopharyngeal or oropharyngeal swab collected by mobile phlebotomists. Participants in the prospective study had the option to provide additional blood draws and questionnaires over a roughly two-month period. Blood samples from the prospective study were shipped frozen or at room temperature prior to DNA extraction.

The sequence joins TRBV28 to TRBJ1-4; 8 central nucleotides agree with TRBD1. The sequence derives from a woman aged 18-29 years who had been exposed to COVID-19. The material sequenced was PBMCs or T cells enriched from blood (not recorded which). The nucleotide sequence is given as TGTGCCAGCAGCCGGCCAGGGACAGGTTGGGAAAAACTGTTTTTT. Its translation is CASSRPGTGWEKLFF.